Included here is one T cell receptor beta chain sequence, with context. From germline, CDR1 is MGHRA and CDR2 YSYEKL. The CDR3 loop spans 17 amino acids. With V trimmed by 0 bases and J by 9 bases, 10 bases remained unmatched. The sample comes from a study of tumor T cells in aggressive B-cell lymphoma. Here immunoSEQ multiplex PCR was the method, and the copy in TCRdb shows in-frame clones only, minus some. The data hold some 3,000 clones, with approximately 80% observed a single time. V and J are TRBV4-1 and TRBJ1-6; 8 positions match TRBD1. This receptor was obtained from an adult with diffuse large B cell lymphoma. The sample comprised tumor tissue. The CDR3 reads CASSQELRQGISSPLHF. CDR3 nucleotide sequence: TGCGCCAGCAGCCAAGAGCTCAGACAGGGGATCTCTTCACCCCTCCACTTT.